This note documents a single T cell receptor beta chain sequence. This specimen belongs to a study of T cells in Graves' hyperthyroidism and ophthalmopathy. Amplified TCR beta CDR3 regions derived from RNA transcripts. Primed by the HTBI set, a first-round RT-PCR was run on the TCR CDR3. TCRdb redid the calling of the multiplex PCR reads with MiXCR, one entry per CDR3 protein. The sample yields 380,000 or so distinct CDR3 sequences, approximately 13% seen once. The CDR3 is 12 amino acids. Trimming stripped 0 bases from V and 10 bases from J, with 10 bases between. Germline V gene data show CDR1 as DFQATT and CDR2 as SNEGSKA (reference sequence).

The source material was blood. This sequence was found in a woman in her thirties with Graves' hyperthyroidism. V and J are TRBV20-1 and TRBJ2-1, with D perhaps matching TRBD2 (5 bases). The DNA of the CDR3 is TGCAGTGCTAGAGATGTCGAGCGGGAGCAGTTCTTC. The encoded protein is CSARDVEREQFF.